One and the same sample provided the 15 T cell receptor beta chains below, sequenced in a study of blood T cell repertoires in COVID-19. The repertoire was sequenced with immunoSEQ multiplex PCR; TCRdb's copy has only in-frame clones and lacks some. This sample has 250,000 to 300,000 clones, with around nine tenths found just once. The material sequenced was peripheral blood. The receptor set was obtained from a woman in her 70s with COVID-19, enrolled during active disease.

The chain joins TRBV15 to TRBJ1-3; D remains unclear. Germline CDR1 reads LNHNV; CDR2 reads YYDKDF (reference sequence). The CDR3 is 16 residues long. Trimming cost V 5 bases and J 3 bases, with 17 bases left between them. CDR3 residues: CATSEVTGSIGNTIYF. In DNA form, the CDR3 reads TGTGCCACCAGCGAAGTTACCGGGTCTATTGGAAACACCATATATTTT.

This chain connects TRBV5-5 to TRBJ1-1; TRBD1 might be the D (5 bases). This CDR3 has 13 amino acids. Germline CDR1 and CDR2: SGHKS and YYEKEE (reference sequence). V dropped 4 bases and J dropped 1 base, with 8 bases sitting between them. DNA for the CDR3: TGTGCCAGCAGCCAAGGACAGAACACTGAAGCTTTCTTT. Translating gives CASSQGQNTEAFF.

The chain employs TRBV18 and TRBJ2-1, with 10 positions matching TRBD2. Unmatched junction bases numbered 16, after V lost 6 bases and J lost 5 bases. Germline loops: CDR1 KGHSH, CDR2 LQKENI. CDR3 length: 18 residues. In DNA form, the CDR3 reads TGTGCCAGCTCTCAAACTACGCCGGGACTAGCGTTGGACAATGAGCAGTTCTTC. This translates into CASSQTTPGLALDNEQFF. The whole variable domain, filled in from reference TRBV18 and TRBJ2-1, reads NAGVMQNPRHLVRRRGQEARLRCSPMKGHSHVYWYRQLPEEGLKFMVYLQKENIIDESGMPKERFSAEFPKEGPSILRIQQVVRGDSAAYFCASSQTTPGLALDNEQFFGPGTRLTVL.

The rearrangement links TRBV5-1 to TRBJ1-4, with D maybe TRBD1 (6 bases). Germline V gives CDR1 SGHRS, CDR2 YFSETQ. V gave up 7 bases and J gave up 3 bases, with 10 bases separating them. The CDR3 totals 13 residues. The CDR3 sequence is CASRDMANEKLFF. The CDR3 nucleotides read TGCGCCAGCCGGGACATGGCTAATGAAAAACTGTTTTTT.

This clone was detected only once. The chain joins TRBV6-5 to TRBJ2-7, with TRBD2 matching 8 bases. This CDR3 comprises 15 residues. With 5 bases clipped from V and 1 base from J, the junction kept 7 bases outside the gene matches. CDR1 MNHEY and CDR2 SVGAGI come from the germline V gene. As DNA, the CDR3 is TGTGCCAGCAGTCCCGCTAGCGGGTCATCCTACGAGCAGTACTTC. Protein sequence: CASSPASGSSYEQYF.

This rearrangement joins TRBV6-5 to TRBJ2-7, with unresolved D. Per the germline V gene, CDR1 is MNHEY and CDR2 is SVGAGI. Trimming cost V 5 bases and J 0 bases, with 8 bases left between them. This CDR3 is 13 amino acids long. The CDR3 DNA follows: TGTGCCAGCAGTCAATTGAGCTCCTACGAGCAGTACTTC. Amino acids: CASSQLSSYEQYF.

V gene TRBV9 combines with J gene TRBJ2-7; 8 nucleotides align to TRBD1. V gave up 3 bases and J gave up 5 bases; unmatched junction bases: 10. Germline-derived CDR1 and CDR2 are SGDLS and YYNGEE. The CDR3 covers 15 residues. The CDR3 loop reads CASSAGQGRYDEQYF. The CDR3 DNA reads TGTGCCAGCAGCGCCGGACAGGGACGTTATGACGAGCAGTACTTC.

V is TRBV11-2 and J is TRBJ2-2; D may be TRBD2 (5 bases). V was cut by 2 bases and J by 2 bases, with 15 bases left in between. Germline CDR1 and CDR2: SGHAT and FQNNGV. The CDR3 loop spans 17 amino acids. In nucleotides, the CDR3 is TGTGCCAGCAGCTTAACATCGAGGGCATCTAACACCGGGGAGCTGTTTTTT. Protein sequence: CASSLTSRASNTGELFF.

This clone was counted a few times. In DNA, the CDR3 is TGTGCCAGCAGCTGGGCGATAGCGGGAAGGGCAGATACGCAGTATTTT. It yields the protein CASSWAIAGRADTQYF. The rearrangement uses TRBV5-6 and TRBJ2-3; 8 bases are a match to TRBD2. Per the germline V gene, CDR1 is SGHDT and CDR2 is YYEEEE. The CDR3 loop spans 16 amino acids. The ends lost 3 bases at V and 4 bases at J; junction bases unmatched: 10.

The gene calls are TRBV10-3 and TRBJ2-1; 8 bases are shared with TRBD2. From germline, CDR1 is ENHRY and CDR2 SYGVKD. After removal of 3 bases from V and 0 bases from J, the junction contained 1 base not matched to a gene. There are 15 residues in the CDR3. CDR3 in amino acids: CAISESGSSYNEQFF. DNA for the CDR3: TGTGCCATCAGTGAAAGCGGGAGCTCCTACAATGAGCAGTTCTTC.

A single count supports this clone. The chain is built from TRBV9 and TRBJ2-3; 8 bases fit TRBD2. V shed 0 bases and J 2 bases; nucleotides not matched to a gene: 8. Germline assignment: CDR1 SGDLS and CDR2 YYNGEE. The CDR3 runs to 17 residues. Here the CDR3 DNA reads TGTGCCAGCAGCGTAGCTCTTAGCGGGACCTACACAGATACGCAGTATTTT. It specifies CASSVALSGTYTDTQYF.

The genes are TRBV7-9 and TRBJ1-1; 7 nucleotides match TRBD1. V shed 2 bases and J 5 bases; nucleotides not matched to a gene: 5. This CDR3 contains 14 residues. Germline V gene sequence: CDR1 SEHNR, CDR2 FQNEAQ (reference sequence). The CDR3 DNA is TGTGCCAGCAGCTTATTTACAGGGGATACTGAAGCTTTCTTT. Translating gives CASSLFTGDTEAFF.

V and J are TRBV3-1 (or the pseudogene TRBV3-2) and TRBJ1-5; D not resolved. V lost 3 bases to trimming and J lost 2 bases, with 5 bases between them. Germline CDR1 LGHDT, CDR2 YNNKEL (reference sequence). This CDR3 comprises 13 residues. The CDR3 reads CASSHRGNQPQHF. Written as DNA, the CDR3 is TGTGCCAGCAGCCATCGGGGCAATCAGCCCCAGCATTTT.

The chain is built from TRBV5-5 and TRBJ1-1; TRBD1 matches at 7 bases. The CDR3 is 12 residues long. V was pared by 2 bases and J by 8 bases, with 3 bases of the junction left unmatched. CDR1 is SGHKS and CDR2 is YYEKEE in the germline V gene (reference sequence). The CDR3 sequence is CASSFRDREAFF. The DNA for the CDR3 is TGTGCCAGCAGCTTCCGGGACAGAGAAGCTTTCTTT.

This clone has only one observation. This chain connects TRBV29-1 to TRBJ2-2; TRBD2 aligns across 15 bases. The CDR3 is 17 amino acids. J lost 7 bases, V lost 0 bases, and 6 bases had no gene match. Per germline, CDR1 SQVTM and CDR2 ANQGSEA. The CDR3 sequence is CSVEDRTSGRALGELFF. In nucleotides, the CDR3 is TGCAGCGTTGAAGATCGGACTAGCGGGAGGGCCCTCGGGGAGCTGTTTTTT.